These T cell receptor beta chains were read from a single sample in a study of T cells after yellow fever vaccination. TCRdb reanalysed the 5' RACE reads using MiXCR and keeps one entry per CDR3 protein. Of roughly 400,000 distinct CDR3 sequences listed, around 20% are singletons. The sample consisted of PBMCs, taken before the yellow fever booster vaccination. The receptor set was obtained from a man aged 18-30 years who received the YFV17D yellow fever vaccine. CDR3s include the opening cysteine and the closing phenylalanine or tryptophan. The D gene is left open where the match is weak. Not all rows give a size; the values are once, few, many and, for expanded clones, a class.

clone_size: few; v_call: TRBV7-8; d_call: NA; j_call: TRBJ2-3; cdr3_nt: TGTGCCAGCAGCGGAGGAATGGGTGCCACCACTGTTCGAGCGCAGTATTTT; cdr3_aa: CASSGGMGATTVRAQYF
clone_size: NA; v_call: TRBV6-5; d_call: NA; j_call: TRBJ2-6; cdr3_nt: TGTGCCAGCAGTGACTCGGCGGGACTCTCTGGGGCCAAAGTCCTGACTTTC; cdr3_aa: CASSDSAGLSGAKVLTF
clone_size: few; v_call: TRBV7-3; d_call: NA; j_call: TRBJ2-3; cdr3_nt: TGTGCCAGCAGACAAAGTGGGGCAGATACGCAGTATTTT; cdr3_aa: CASRQSGADTQYF
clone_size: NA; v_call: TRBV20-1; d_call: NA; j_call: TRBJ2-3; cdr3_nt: TGCAGTGCTAGAGACTACGGGGCGGGGTCCACAGATACGCAGTATTTT; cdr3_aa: CSARDYGAGSTDTQYF
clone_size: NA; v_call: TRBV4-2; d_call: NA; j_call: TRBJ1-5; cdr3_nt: TGTGCCAGCAGCCAAGAGGCCGGGAATCAGCCCCAGCATTTT; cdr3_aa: CASSQEAGNQPQHF
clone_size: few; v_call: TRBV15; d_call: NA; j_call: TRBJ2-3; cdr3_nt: TGTGCCACCAGCAGTCCGGGACTCAGCACAGATACGCAGTATTTT; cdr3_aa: CATSSPGLSTDTQYF
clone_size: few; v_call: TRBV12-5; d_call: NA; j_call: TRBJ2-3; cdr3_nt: TGTGCTAGTGGTTTGGGGACACTCACAGATACGCAGTATTTT; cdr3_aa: CASGLGTLTDTQYF
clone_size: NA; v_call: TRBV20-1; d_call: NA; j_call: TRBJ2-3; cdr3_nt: TGCAGTGCTAGTCGGTGGAGCACAGATACGCAGTATTTT; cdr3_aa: CSASRWSTDTQYF
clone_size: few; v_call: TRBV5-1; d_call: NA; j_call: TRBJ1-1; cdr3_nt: TGCGCCAGCAGCTCTAGACAGGCCACTATGAACACTGAAGCTTTCTTT; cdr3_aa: CASSSRQATMNTEAFF
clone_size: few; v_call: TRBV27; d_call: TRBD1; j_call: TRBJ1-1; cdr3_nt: TGTGCCAGCAGTTCGATAGAAACACAGGGGAGGACTGAAGCTTTCTTT; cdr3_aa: CASSSIETQGRTEAFF
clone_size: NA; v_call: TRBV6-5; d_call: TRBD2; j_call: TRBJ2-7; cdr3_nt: TGTGCCAGCAGCACGACCGCGGGGGGTGTCTACGAGCAGTACTTC; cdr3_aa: CASSTTAGGVYEQYF
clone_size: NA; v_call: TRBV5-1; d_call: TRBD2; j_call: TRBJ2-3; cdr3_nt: TGCGCCAGCAGCTCCCCTAGCGGGGGGGTTTTAGATACGCAGTATTTT; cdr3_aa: CASSSPSGGVLDTQYF
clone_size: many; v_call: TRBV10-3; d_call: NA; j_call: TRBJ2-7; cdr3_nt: TGTGCCATCAGTGAGTCCACATCTTACGAGCAGTACTTC; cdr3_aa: CAISESTSYEQYF
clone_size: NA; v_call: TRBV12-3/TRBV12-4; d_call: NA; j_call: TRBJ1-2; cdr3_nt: TGTGCCAGTAGACACCTTTGGGGAACGGATGGCTACACCTTC; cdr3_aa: CASRHLWGTDGYTF
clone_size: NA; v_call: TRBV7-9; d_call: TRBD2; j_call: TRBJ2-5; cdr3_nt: TGTGCCAGCAGCTTCTCCGGCGGGGGGGCTCAGACCCAGTACTTC; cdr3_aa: CASSFSGGGAQTQYF
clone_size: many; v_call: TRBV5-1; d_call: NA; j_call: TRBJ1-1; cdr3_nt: TGCGCCAGCAGGGCGGAGCTATCTATGAACACTGAAGCTTTCTTT; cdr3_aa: CASRAELSMNTEAFF
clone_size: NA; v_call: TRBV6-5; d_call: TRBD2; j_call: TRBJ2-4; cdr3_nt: TGTGCCAGCAGTGAAGCGGGGGGAAACATTCAGTACTTC; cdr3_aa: CASSEAGGNIQYF
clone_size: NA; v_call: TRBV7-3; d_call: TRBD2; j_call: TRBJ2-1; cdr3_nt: TGTGCCAGCAGTTTCACCGGACTAGCGGGGGGGACCAATGAGCAGTTCTTC; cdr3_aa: CASSFTGLAGGTNEQFF
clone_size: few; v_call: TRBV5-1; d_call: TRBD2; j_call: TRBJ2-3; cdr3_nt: TGCGCCAGCAGCTTTGGGAGCGGGGGGTGGACAGATACGCAGTATTTT; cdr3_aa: CASSFGSGGWTDTQYF
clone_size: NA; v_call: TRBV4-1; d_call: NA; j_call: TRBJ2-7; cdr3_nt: TGCGCCAGCAGCCAAGATTGGGGCAGGGACGGCTACGAGCAGTACTTC; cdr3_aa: CASSQDWGRDGYEQYF
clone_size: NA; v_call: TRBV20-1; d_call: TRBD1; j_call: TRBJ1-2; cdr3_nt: TGCAGTGCTACAGGGGGGAACGGTGGCTACACCTTC; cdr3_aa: CSATGGNGGYTF
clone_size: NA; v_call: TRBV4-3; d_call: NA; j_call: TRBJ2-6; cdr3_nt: TGCGCCAGCAGCCAAGATCGGTGGGGGGCCGGTGGTGGGGCCAACGTCCTGACTTTC; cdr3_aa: CASSQDRWGAGGGANVLTF
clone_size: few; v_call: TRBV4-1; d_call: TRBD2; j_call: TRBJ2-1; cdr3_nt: TGCGCCAGCAGCCAACTGCCTAGCGGGGGCCCGAGCTCCTACAATGAGCAGTTCTTC; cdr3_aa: CASSQLPSGGPSSYNEQFF
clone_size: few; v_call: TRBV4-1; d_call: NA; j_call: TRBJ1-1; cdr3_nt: TGCGCCAGCAGCCAAGATGGGTTAAGGTGGGACCGGGACGGGACTGAAGCTTTCTTT; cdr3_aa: CASSQDGLRWDRDGTEAFF
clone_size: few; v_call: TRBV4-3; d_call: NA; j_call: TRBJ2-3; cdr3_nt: TGCGCCAGCAGCCAAGACTATCGCACAGATACGCAGTATTTT; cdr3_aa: CASSQDYRTDTQYF
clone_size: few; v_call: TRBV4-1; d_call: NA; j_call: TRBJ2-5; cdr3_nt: TGCGCCAGCAGCCAAGATGAGAACCGGGAGACCCAGTACTTC; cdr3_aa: CASSQDENRETQYF
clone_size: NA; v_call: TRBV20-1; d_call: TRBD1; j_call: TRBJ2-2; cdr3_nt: TGCAGTGTTCGACAGGGGAACACCGGGGAGCTGTTTTTT; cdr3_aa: CSVRQGNTGELFF
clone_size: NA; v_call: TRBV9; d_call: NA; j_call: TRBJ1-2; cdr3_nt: TGTGCCAGCAGCGTAGAAACAGCCTATGGCTACACCTTC; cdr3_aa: CASSVETAYGYTF
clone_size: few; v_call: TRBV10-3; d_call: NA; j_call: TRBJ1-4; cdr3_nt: TGTGCCATCAGTGAGTCCCAGGAAAAACTGTTTTTT; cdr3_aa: CAISESQEKLFF
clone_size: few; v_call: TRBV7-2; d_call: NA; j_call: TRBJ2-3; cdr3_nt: TGTGCCAGCTCCCAAGTCCCGGGGTCTAGCACAGATACGCAGTATTTT; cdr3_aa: CASSQVPGSSTDTQYF
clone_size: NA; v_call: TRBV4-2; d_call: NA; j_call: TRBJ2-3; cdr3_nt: TGTGCCAGCAGCCAGCCAACGCGGAATACGCAGTATTTT; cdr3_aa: CASSQPTRNTQYF
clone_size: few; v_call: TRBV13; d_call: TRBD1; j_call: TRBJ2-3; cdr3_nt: TGTGCCAGCAGCCCTCGACAGGGGGCAGATACGCAGTATTTT; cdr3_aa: CASSPRQGADTQYF
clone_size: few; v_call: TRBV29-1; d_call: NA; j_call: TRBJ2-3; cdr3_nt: TGCAGCGTTGAAGATCAGGAGTTGGGAGCAGATACGCAGTATTTT; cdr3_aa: CSVEDQELGADTQYF
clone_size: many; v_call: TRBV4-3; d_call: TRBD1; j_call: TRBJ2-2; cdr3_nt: TGCGCCAGCAGCCAAGAGCTGACAGGGGGCTGGGGCGGGGAGCTGTTTTTT; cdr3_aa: CASSQELTGGWGGELFF
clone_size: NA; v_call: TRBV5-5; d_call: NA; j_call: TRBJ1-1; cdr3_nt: TGTGCCAGCAGCTTGAGGGACTCTATCGAGGCTGAAGCTTTCTTT; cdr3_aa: CASSLRDSIEAEAFF
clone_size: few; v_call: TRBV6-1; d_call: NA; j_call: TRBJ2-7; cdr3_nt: TGTGCCAGCACCTCAAGGGTGGGGACCTACGAGCAGTACTTC; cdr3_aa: CASTSRVGTYEQYF
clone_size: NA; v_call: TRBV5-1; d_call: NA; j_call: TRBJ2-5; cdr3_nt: TGCGCCAGCAGCGGGCAGGTTGGCCAAGAGACCCAGTACTTC; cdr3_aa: CASSGQVGQETQYF
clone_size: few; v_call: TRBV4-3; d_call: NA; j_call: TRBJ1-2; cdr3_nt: TGCGCCAGCAGCCAAGAACGTCCGGCAGTGCGGGTCTATGGCTACACCTTC; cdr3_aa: CASSQERPAVRVYGYTF